This T cell receptor beta chain came from a study of beta chain features in type 1 diabetes. At the level of the study: Sorted cells from all samples, numbering over 85,000,000, were examined. Study observations and caveats: Type 1 diabetes patients had fewer VDJ junction insertions and more deletions. Cells that show high TCR expression could be over-represented by cDNA sequencing. Among all four CD4+ subsets, Type 1 diabetes patients had TCRB CDR3s that were moderately but significantly shorter.

This clone was observed a handful of times. Its antigen remains unknown. Sequenced material consisted of expressed TCRB transcripts (all of the isolated RNA was reverse transcribed). The repertoire was sequenced with immunoSEQ multiplex PCR; TCRdb's copy has only in-frame clones and lacks some. The data show around 120,000 clones, roughly a sixth seen once. This CDR3 has 15 residues. The ends were cut back, 10 bases at V and 4 bases at J, with 19 bases in the middle. Germline CDR1 reads ENHRY; CDR2 reads SYGVKD. The TCR was taken from a man aged 18 to 29 with type 1 diabetes. Sequencing input: central memory CD4+ T cells from blood. The rearrangement uses TRBV10-3 and TRBJ2-2; tentatively, D is TRBD1 (7 bases). Here the CDR3 reads CATGPGTAGTGELFF. CDR3 coding DNA: TGTGCCACAGGACCCGGGACAGCGGGCACCGGGGAGCTGTTTTTT.